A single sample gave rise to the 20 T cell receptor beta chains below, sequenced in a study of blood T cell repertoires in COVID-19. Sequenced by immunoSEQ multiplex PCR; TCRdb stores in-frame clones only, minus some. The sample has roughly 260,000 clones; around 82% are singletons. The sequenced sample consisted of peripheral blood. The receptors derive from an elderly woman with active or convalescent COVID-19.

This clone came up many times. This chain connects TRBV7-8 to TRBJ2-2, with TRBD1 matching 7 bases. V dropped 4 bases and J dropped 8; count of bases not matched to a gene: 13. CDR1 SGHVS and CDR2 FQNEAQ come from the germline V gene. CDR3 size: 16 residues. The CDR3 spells CASSSLDRVRAGELFF. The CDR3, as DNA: TGTGCCAGCAGCTCCCTAGACAGGGTTCGGGCGGGGGAGCTGTTTTTT.

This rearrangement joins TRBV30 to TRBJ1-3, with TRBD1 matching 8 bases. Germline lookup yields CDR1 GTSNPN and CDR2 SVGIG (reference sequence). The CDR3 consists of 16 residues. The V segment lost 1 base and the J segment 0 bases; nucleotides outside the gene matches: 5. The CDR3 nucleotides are TGTGCCTGGAGTGCCGGACAGGGAGCCTCTGGAAACACCATATATTTT. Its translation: CAWSAGQGASGNTIYF.

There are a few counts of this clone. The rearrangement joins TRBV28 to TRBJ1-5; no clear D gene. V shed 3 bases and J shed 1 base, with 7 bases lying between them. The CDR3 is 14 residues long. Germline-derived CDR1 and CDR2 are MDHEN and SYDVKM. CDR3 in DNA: TGTGCCAGCAGTTTCTGGCACAGCAATCAGCCCCAGCATTTT. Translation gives CASSFWHSNQPQHF. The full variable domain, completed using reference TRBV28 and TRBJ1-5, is DVKVTQSSRYLVKRTGEKVFLECVQDMDHENMFWYRQDPGLGLRLIYFSYDVKMKEKGDIPEGYSVSREKKERFSLILESASTNQTSMYLCASSFWHSNQPQHFGDGTRLSIL.

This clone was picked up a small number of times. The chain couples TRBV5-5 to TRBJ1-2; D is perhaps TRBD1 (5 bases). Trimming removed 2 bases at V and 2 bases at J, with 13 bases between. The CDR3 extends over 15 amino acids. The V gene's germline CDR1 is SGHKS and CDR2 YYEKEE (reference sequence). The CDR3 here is CASSFVAGSNYGYTF. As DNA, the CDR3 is TGTGCCAGCAGCTTTGTGGCAGGGTCGAACTATGGCTACACCTTC.

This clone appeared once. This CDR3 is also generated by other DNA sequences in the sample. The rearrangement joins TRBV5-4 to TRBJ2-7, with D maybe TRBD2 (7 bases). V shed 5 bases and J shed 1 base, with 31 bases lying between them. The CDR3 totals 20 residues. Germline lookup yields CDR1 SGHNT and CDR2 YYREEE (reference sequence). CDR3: CASRGGGRSGLSRGSYEQYF. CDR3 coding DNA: TGTGCCAGCAGGGGGGGCGGGCGTAGCGGGCTTTCTAGGGGGTCCTACGAGCAGTACTTC.

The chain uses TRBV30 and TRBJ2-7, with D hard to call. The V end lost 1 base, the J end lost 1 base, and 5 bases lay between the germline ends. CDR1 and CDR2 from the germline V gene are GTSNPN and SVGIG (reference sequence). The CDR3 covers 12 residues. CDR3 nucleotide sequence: TGTGCCTGGAGTGGGCCTTCCTACGAGCAGTACTTC. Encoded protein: CAWSGPSYEQYF.

CDR3 residues: CASSLHRGGHTDTQYF. DNA for the CDR3: TGTGCCAGCAGCTTACACAGGGGGGGTCACACAGATACGCAGTATTTT. The rearrangement joins TRBV7-9 to TRBJ2-3, with D perhaps TRBD1 (8 bases). V was shortened by 2 bases and J by 2 bases, with 14 bases between the two germline ends. Germline-derived CDR1 and CDR2 are SEHNR and FQNEAQ (reference sequence). There are 16 residues in the CDR3.

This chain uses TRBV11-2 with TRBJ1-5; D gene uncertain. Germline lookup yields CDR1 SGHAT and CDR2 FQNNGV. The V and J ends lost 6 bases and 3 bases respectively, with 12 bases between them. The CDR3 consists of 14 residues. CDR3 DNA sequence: TGTGCCAGCAGTCAAGGAGGTTACAATCAGCCCCAGCATTTT. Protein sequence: CASSQGGYNQPQHF.

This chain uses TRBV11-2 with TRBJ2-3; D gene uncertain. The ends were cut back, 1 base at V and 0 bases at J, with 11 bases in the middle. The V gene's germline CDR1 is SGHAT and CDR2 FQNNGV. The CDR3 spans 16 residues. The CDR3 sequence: CASSLGRAWSTDTQYF. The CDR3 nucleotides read TGTGCCAGCAGCTTAGGAAGAGCCTGGAGCACAGATACGCAGTATTTT.

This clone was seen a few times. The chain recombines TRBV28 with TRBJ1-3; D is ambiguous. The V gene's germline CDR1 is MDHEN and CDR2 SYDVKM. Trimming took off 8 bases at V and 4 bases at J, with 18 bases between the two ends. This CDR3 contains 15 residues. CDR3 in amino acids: CASGIGGSGGNTIYF. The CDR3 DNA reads TGTGCCAGCGGAATCGGCGGATCGGGGGGAAACACCATATATTTT.

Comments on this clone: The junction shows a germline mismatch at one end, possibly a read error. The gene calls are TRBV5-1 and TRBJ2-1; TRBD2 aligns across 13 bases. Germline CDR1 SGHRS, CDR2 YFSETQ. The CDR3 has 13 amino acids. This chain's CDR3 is CASYGLAGEAPLF. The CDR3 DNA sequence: TGCGCCAGCTACGGACTAGCGGGAGAGGCGCCGCTCTTC.

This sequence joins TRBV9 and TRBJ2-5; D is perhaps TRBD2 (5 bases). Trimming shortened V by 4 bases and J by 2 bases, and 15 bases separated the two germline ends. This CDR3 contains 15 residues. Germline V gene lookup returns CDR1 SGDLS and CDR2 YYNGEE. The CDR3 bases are TGTGCCAGCAGCCGGGATGGGAGCGGACAAGAGACCCAGTACTTC. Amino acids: CASSRDGSGQETQYF.

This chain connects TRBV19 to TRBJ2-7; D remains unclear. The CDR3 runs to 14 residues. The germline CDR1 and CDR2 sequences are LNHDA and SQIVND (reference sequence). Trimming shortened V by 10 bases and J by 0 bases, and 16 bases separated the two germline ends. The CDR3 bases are TGTGCCACCTCCCAAGAGAGGAACTCCTACGAGCAGTACTTC. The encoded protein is CATSQERNSYEQYF.

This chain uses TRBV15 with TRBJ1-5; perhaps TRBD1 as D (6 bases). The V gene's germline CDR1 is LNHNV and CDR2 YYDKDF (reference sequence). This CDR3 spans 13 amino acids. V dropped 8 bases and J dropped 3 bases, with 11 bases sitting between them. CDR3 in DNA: TGTGCCACCCGGACAGAGAACAATCAGCCCCAGCATTTT. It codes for CATRTENNQPQHF.

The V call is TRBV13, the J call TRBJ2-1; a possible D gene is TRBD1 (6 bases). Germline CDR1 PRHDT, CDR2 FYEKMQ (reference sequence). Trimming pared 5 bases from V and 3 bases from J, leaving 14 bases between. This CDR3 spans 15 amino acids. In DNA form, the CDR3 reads TGTGCCAGCAGCGGCAACAGGGACGGCTACAATGAGCAGTTCTTC. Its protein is CASSGNRDGYNEQFF.

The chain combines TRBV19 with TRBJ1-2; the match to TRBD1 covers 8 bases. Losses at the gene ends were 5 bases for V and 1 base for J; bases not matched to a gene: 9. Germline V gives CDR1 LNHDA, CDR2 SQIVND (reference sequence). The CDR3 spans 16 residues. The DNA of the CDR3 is TGTGCCAGTAGTGCTGGGACAGGCAGCGTTAACTATGGCTACACCTTC. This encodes CASSAGTGSVNYGYTF. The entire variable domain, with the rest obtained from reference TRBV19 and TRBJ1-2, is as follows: DGGITQSPKYLFRKEGQNVTLSCEQNLNHDAMYWYRQDPGQGLRLIYYSQIVNDFQKGDIAEGYSVSREKKESFPLTVTSAQKNPTAFYLCASSAGTGSVNYGYTFGSGTRLTVV.

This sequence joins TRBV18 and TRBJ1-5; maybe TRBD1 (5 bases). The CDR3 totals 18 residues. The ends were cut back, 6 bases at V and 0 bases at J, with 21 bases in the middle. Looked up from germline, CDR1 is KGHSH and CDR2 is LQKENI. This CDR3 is CASSPTGHSSNSNQPQHF. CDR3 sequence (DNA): TGTGCCAGCTCTCCAACAGGACACTCCTCTAATAGCAATCAGCCCCAGCATTTT.

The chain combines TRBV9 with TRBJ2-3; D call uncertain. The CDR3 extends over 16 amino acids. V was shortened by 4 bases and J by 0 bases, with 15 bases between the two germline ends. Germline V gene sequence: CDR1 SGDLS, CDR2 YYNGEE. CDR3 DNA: TGTGCCAGCAGCTCCAGACTCGGCTCTAGCACAGATACGCAGTATTTT. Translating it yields CASSSRLGSSTDTQYF.

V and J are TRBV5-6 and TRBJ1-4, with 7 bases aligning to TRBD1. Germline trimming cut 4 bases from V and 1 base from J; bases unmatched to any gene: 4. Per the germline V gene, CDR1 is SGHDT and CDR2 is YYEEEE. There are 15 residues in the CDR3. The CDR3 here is CASSLQGRTNEKLFF. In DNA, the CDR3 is TGTGCCAGCAGCCTACAGGGGAGAACTAATGAAAAACTGTTTTTT.

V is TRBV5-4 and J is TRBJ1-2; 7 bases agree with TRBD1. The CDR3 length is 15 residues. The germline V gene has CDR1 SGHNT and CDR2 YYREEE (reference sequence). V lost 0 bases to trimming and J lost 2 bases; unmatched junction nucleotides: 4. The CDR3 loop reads CASSLVTTGNYGYTF. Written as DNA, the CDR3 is TGTGCCAGCAGCTTGGTAACGACAGGGAACTATGGCTACACCTTC. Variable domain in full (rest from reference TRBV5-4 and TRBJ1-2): ETGVTQSPTHLIKTRGQQVTLRCSSQSGHNTVSWYQQALGQGPQFIFQYYREEENGRGNFPPRFSGLQFPNYSSELNVNALELDDSALYLCASSLVTTGNYGYTFGSGTRLTVV.